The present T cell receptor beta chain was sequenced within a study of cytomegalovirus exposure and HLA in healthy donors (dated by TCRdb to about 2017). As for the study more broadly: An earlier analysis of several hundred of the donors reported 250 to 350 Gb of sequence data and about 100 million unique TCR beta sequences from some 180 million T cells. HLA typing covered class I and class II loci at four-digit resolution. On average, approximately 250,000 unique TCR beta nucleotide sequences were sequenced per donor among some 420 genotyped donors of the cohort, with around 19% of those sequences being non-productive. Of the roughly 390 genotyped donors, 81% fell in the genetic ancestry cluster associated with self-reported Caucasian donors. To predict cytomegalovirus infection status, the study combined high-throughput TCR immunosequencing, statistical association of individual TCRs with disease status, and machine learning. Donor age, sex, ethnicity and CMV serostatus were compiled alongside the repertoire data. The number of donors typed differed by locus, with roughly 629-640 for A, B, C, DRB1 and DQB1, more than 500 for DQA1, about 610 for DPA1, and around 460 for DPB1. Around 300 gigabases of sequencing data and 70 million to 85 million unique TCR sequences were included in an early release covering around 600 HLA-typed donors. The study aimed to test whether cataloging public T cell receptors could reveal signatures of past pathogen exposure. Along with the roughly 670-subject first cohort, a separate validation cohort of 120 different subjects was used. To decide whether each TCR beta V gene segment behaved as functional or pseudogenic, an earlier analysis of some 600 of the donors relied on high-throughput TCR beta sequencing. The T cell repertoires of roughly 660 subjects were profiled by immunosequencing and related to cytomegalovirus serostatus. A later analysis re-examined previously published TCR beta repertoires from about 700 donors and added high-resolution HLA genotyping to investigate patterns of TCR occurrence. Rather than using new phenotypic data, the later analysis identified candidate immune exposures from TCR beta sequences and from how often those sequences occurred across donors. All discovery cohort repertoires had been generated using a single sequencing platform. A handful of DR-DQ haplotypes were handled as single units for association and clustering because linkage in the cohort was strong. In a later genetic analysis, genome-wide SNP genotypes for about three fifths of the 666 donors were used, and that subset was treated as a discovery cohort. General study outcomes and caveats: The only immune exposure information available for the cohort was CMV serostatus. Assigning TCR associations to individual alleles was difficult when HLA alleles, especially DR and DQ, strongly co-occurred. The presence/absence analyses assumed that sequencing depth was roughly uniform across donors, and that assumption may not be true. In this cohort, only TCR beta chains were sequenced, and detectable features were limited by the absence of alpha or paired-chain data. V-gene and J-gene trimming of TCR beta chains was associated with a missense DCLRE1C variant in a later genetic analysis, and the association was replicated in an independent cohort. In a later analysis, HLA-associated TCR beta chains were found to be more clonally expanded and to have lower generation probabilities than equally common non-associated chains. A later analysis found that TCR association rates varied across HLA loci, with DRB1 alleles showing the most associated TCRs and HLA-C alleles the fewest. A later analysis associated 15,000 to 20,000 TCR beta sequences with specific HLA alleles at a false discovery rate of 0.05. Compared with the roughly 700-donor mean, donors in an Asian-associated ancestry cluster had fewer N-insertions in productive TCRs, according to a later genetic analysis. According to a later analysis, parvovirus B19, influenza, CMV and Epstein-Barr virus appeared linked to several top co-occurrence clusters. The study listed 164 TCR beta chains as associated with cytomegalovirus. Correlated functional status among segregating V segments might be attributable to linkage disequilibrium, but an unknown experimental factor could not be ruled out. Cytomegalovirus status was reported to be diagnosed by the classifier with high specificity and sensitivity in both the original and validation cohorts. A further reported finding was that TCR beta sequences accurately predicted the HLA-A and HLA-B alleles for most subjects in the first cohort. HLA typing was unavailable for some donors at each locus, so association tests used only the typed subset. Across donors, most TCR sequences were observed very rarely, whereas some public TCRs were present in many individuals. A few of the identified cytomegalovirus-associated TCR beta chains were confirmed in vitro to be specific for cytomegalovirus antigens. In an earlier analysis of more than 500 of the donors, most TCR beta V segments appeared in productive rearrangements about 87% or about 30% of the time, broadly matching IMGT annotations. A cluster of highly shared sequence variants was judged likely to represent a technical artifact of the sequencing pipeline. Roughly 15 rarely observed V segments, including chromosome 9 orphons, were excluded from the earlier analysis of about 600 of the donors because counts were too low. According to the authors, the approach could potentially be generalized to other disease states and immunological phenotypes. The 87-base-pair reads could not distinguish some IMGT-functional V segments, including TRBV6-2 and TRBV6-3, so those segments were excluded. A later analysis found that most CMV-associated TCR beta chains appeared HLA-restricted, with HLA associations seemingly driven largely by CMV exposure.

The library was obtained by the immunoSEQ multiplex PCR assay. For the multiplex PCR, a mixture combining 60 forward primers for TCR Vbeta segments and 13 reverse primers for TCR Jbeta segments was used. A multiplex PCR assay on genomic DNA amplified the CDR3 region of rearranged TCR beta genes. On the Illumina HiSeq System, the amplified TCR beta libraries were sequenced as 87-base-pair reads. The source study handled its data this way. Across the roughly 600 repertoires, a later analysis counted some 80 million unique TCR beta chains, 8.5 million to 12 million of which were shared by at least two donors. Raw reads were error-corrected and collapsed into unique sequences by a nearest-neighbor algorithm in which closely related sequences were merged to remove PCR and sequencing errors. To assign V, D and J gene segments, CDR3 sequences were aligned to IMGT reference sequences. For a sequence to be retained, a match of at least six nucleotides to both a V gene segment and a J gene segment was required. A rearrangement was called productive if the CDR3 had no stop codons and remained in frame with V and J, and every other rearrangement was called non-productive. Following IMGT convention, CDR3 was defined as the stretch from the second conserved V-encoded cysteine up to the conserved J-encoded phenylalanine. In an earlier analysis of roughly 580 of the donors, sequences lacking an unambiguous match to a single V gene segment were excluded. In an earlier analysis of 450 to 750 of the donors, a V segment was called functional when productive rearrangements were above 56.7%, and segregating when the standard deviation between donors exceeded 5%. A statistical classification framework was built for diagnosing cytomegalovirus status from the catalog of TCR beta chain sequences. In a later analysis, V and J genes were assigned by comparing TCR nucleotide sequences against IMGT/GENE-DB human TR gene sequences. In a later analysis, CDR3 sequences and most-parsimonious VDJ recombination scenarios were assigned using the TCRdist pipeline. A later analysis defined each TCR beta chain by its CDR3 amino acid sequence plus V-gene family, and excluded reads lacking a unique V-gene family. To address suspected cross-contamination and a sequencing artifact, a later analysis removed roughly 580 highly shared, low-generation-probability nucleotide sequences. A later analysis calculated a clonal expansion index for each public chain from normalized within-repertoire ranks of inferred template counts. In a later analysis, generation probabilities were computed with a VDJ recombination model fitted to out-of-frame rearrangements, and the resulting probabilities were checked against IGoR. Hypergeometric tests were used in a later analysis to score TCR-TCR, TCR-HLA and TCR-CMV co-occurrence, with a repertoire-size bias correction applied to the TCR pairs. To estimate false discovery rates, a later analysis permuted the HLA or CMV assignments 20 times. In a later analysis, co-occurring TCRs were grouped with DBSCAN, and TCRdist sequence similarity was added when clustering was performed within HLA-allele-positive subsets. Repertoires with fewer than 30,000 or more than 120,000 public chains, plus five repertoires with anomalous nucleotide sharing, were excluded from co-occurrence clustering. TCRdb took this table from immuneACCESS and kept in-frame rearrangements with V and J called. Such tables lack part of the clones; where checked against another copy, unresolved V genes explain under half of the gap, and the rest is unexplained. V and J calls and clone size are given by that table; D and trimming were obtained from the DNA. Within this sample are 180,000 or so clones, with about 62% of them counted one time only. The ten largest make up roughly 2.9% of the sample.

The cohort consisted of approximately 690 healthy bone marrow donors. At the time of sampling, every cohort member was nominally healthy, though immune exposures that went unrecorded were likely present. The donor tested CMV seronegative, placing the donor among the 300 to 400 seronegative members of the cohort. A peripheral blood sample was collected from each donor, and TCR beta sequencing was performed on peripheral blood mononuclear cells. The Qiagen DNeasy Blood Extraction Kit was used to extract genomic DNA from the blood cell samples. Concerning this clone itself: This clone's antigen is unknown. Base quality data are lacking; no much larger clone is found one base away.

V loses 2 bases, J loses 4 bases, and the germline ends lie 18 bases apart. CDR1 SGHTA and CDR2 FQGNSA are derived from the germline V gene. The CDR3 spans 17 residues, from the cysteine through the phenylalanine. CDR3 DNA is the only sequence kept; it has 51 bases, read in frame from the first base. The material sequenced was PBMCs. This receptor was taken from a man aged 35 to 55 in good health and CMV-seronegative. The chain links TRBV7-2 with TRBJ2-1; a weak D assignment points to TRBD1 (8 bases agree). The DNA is TGTGCCAGCAGCTTACAACTCGGACAGGGACTATACAATGAGCAGTTCTTC. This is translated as CASSLQLGQGLYNEQFF.